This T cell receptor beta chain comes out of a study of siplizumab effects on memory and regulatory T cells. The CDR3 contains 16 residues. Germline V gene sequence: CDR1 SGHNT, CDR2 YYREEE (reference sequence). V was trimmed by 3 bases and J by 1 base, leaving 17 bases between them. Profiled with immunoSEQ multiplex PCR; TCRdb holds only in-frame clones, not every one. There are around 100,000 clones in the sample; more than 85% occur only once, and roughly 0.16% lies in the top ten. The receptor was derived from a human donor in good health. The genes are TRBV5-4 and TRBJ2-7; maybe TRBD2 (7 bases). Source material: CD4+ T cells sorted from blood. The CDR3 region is CASSSGVGGASYEQYF. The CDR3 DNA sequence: TGTGCCAGCAGCTCCGGGGTTGGGGGGGCGTCCTACGAGCAGTACTTC.